Listed below are T cell receptor beta chains from one sample, sequenced in a study of T cells in Graves' hyperthyroidism and ophthalmopathy. Using its own MiXCR run on the multiplex PCR reads, TCRdb lists one record per CDR3 protein. The sample contains under 550,000 distinct CDR3 sequences, 20% of which appear only once. The source material was blood. These receptors were taken from a man between 35 and 55 years old with Graves' ophthalmopathy. Both conserved end residues are part of each CDR3. Each record gives: CDR3 DNA, CDR3 protein, D gene, clone size, V gene, J gene. The D gene is left open where the match is weak. Some rows have no size entry. The others give once, few or many, or a class for an expanded clone.

CDR3nt: TGTGCCAGCAGCGGAATTGGGGTACTAGCGAGCTCCTACAATGAGCAGTTCTTC
CDR3aa: CASSGIGVLASSYNEQFF
d_gene: TRBD2
abundance: many
v_gene: TRBV2
j_gene: TRBJ2-1

CDR3nt: TGCGCCAGCAGCTTGGAGGTCGGGCTCAGCACAGATACGCAGTATTTT
CDR3aa: CASSLEVGLSTDTQYF
d_gene: NA
abundance: NA
v_gene: TRBV5-1
j_gene: TRBJ2-3

CDR3nt: TGTGCCACCAGCCCCAGGGGGAGTACCTACGAGCAGTACTTC
CDR3aa: CATSPRGSTYEQYF
d_gene: TRBD1
abundance: NA
v_gene: TRBV19
j_gene: TRBJ2-7

CDR3nt: TGTGCCAGCAGCTTAGAAAGCGGGAGTGATAATGAGCAGTTCTTC
CDR3aa: CASSLESGSDNEQFF
d_gene: TRBD2
abundance: many
v_gene: TRBV11-1
j_gene: TRBJ2-1

CDR3nt: TGTGCCAGCAGTCCCTGGGACCGACGGGAGACCCAGTACTTC
CDR3aa: CASSPWDRRETQYF
d_gene: NA
abundance: many
v_gene: TRBV28
j_gene: TRBJ2-5

CDR3nt: TGTGCCAGCTCACCACCAAGGGTATATGATGAGCAGTTCTTC
CDR3aa: CASSPPRVYDEQFF
d_gene: NA
abundance: many
v_gene: TRBV18
j_gene: TRBJ2-1

CDR3nt: TGTGCCAGCAGCCATAGGCGGGGGCTCAATTCACCCCTCCACTTT
CDR3aa: CASSHRRGLNSPLHF
d_gene: NA
abundance: many
v_gene: TRBV3-1
j_gene: TRBJ1-6

CDR3nt: TGTGCCAGCAGTGAAGCACTGGGACAGGCGGCTGAAGCTTTCTTT
CDR3aa: CASSEALGQAAEAFF
d_gene: TRBD1
abundance: many
v_gene: TRBV6-1
j_gene: TRBJ1-1

CDR3nt: TGTGCCAGTAGCCTGGGACTAGGAGGGGATTCCAATGAGCAGTTCTTC
CDR3aa: CASSLGLGGDSNEQFF
d_gene: TRBD2
abundance: few
v_gene: TRBV19
j_gene: TRBJ2-1

CDR3nt: TGTGCCAGCAGCCGCCGCTCGACAGGAATAAATTCACCCCTCCACTTT
CDR3aa: CASSRRSTGINSPLHF
d_gene: NA
abundance: few
v_gene: TRBV2
j_gene: TRBJ1-6

CDR3nt: TGTGCCAGCAGCCTAGTGTTCGAAGCTTTCTTT
CDR3aa: CASSLVFEAFF
d_gene: NA
abundance: many
v_gene: TRBV7-2
j_gene: TRBJ1-1

CDR3nt: TGTGCCAGCAGTGCACAGGCTCTAGCTAACTATGGCTACACCTTC
CDR3aa: CASSAQALANYGYTF
d_gene: NA
abundance: NA
v_gene: TRBV6-1
j_gene: TRBJ1-2

CDR3nt: TGTGCCAGCGGGTTACAGGGGGCATCCTACGAGCAGTACTTC
CDR3aa: CASGLQGASYEQYF
d_gene: TRBD1
abundance: NA
v_gene: TRBV3-1
j_gene: TRBJ2-7

CDR3nt: TGTGCCATCCGAGACGGGGTAGGCAATCAGCCCCAGCATTTT
CDR3aa: CAIRDGVGNQPQHF
d_gene: NA
abundance: few
v_gene: TRBV10-3
j_gene: TRBJ1-5

CDR3nt: TGTGCCAGCAGCTTAGCTGTTGGGGGAGGTGGGGAAAAACTGTTTTTT
CDR3aa: CASSLAVGGGGEKLFF
d_gene: NA
abundance: NA
v_gene: TRBV11-2
j_gene: TRBJ1-4

CDR3nt: TGTGCCAGCAGTTTGATGGGGGACAGGGGAGCGTCCAACTATGGCTACACCTTC
CDR3aa: CASSLMGDRGASNYGYTF
d_gene: TRBD1
abundance: many
v_gene: TRBV12-3/TRBV12-4
j_gene: TRBJ1-2

CDR3nt: TGTGCCAGCAGCCAGGCCTTGGACACCACCCGCAGTGGCTACACCTTC
CDR3aa: CASSQALDTTRSGYTF
d_gene: NA
abundance: many
v_gene: TRBV3-1
j_gene: TRBJ1-2

CDR3nt: TGTGCCAGCAGCCCCGCAGGGCTTGGAGAGCAGTACTTC
CDR3aa: CASSPAGLGEQYF
d_gene: NA
abundance: NA
v_gene: TRBV9
j_gene: TRBJ2-7

CDR3nt: TGTGCCAGTAGTCCGCCGGACCGATTGAACACTGAAGCTTTCTTT
CDR3aa: CASSPPDRLNTEAFF
d_gene: NA
abundance: few
v_gene: TRBV19
j_gene: TRBJ1-1

CDR3nt: TGTGCCAGCAGCGTAGGAGGGACAGGGAGATACGAGCAGTACTTC
CDR3aa: CASSVGGTGRYEQYF
d_gene: TRBD1
abundance: NA
v_gene: TRBV9
j_gene: TRBJ2-7

CDR3nt: TGCAGTGCTTGGACAGGGGGAGGGTATGGCTACACCTTC
CDR3aa: CSAWTGGGYGYTF
d_gene: TRBD1
abundance: NA
v_gene: TRBV20-1
j_gene: TRBJ1-2

CDR3nt: TGTGCCCTGGGTTACAATGAGCAGTTCTTC
CDR3aa: CALGYNEQFF
d_gene: NA
abundance: many
v_gene: TRBV30
j_gene: TRBJ2-1

CDR3nt: TGTGCCAGCAGTCGGGACAGGGTGGTCACTGAAGCTTTCTTT
CDR3aa: CASSRDRVVTEAFF
d_gene: TRBD1
abundance: few
v_gene: TRBV6-1
j_gene: TRBJ1-1

CDR3nt: TGTGCCAGCAGCTTTACGGCCGTCAGCAACACCGGGGAGCTGTTTTTT
CDR3aa: CASSFTAVSNTGELFF
d_gene: NA
abundance: many
v_gene: TRBV7-2
j_gene: TRBJ2-2